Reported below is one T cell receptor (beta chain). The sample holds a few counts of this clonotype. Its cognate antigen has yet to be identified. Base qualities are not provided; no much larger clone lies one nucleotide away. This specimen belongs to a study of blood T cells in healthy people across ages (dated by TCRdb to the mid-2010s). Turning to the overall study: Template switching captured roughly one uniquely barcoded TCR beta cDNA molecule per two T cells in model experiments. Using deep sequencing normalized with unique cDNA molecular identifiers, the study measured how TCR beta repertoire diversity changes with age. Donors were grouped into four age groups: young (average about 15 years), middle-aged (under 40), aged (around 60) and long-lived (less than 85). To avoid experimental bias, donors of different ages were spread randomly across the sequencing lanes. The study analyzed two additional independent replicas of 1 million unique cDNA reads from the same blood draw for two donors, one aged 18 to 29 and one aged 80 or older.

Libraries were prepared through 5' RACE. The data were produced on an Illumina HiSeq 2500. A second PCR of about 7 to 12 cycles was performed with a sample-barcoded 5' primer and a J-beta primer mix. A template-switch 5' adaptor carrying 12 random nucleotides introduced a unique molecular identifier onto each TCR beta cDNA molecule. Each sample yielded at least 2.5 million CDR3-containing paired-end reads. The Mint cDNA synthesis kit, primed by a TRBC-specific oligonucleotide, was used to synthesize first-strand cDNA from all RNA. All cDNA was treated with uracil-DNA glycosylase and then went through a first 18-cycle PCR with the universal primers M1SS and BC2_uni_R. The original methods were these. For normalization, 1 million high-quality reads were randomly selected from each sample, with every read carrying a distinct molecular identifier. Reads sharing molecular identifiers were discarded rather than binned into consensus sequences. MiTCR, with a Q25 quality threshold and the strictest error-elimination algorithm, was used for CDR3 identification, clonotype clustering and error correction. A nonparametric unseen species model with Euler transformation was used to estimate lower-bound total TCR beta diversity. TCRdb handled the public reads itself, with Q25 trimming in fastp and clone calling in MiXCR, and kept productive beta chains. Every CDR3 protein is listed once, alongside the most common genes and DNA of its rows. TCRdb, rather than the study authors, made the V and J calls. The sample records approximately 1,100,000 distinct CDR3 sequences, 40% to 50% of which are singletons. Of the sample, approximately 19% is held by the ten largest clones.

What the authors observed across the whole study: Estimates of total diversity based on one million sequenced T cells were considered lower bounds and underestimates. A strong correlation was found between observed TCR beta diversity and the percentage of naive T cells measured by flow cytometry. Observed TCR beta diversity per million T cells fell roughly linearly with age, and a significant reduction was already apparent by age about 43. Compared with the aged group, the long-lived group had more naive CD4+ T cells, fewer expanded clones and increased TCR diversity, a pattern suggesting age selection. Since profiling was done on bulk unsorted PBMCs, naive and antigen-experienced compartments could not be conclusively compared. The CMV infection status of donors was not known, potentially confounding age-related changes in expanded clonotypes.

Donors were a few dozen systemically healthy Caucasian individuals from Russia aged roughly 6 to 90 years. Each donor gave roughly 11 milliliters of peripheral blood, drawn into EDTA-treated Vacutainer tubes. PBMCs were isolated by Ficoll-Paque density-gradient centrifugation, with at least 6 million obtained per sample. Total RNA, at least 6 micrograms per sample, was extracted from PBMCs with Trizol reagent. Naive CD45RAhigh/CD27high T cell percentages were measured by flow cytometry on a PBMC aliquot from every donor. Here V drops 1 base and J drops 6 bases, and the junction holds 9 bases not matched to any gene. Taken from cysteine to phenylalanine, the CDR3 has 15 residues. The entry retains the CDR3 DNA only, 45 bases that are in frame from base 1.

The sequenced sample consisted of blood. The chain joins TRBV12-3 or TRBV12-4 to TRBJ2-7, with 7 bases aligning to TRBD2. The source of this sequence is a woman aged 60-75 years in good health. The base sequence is TGTGCCAGCAGTTTAGAGTGGGAGGGCAGCGGCGAGCAGTACTTC. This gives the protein CASSLEWEGSGEQYF.